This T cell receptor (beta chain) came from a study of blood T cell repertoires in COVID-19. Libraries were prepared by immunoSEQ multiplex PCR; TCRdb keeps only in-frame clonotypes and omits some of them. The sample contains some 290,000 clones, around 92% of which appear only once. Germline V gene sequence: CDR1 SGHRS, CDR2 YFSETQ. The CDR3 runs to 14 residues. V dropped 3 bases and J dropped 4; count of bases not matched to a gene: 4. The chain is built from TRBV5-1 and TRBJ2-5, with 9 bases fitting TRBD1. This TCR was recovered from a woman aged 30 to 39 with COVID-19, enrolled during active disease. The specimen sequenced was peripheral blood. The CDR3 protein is CASSWGQGGETQYF. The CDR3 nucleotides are TGCGCCAGCAGCTGGGGACAGGGAGGAGAGACCCAGTACTTC.